A single sample gave rise to the 22 T cell receptor beta chains below, sequenced in a study of immune evolution from preneoplasia to lung adenocarcinoma (dated by TCRdb to 2020 to 2022). The receptor library was made with the immunoSEQ multiplex PCR assay. Held by TCRdb, this immuneACCESS table contains in-frame sequences only and omits some clones. Under half of the omission traces to an unresolved V gene where checked; the cause of the rest is unknown. The sample table shows under 5,500 clones, and 87% are seen once. Clones ranked in the top ten supply around 3.1% of the sample. The sequencing input was FFPE invasive lung adenocarcinoma tissue. What this sample's cell subset or site label stands for: frankly invasive lung adenocarcinoma (ADC). The receptors were gathered from a person aged 45 to 59 with lung adenocarcinoma.

This clone was recorded a few times. V usage is TRBV5-1 and J usage is TRBJ2-1; D might be TRBD2 (6 bases). The length of the CDR3 is 22 residues. V was trimmed by 5 bases and J by 2 bases, leaving 35 bases between them. Germline V lookup: CDR1 SGHRS, CDR2 YFSETQ. The CDR3 sequence is CASSFGSLFGGTPPGPYNEQFF. In nucleotides, the CDR3 is TGCGCCAGCAGTTTTGGCTCGCTATTCGGCGGGACCCCTCCCGGGCCCTACAATGAGCAGTTCTTC.

The genes are TRBV9 and TRBJ1-5, with D perhaps matching TRBD1 (6 bases). The V and J ends lost 1 base and 4 bases respectively, with 15 bases between them. This CDR3 region has 16 residues. Germline V CDR1 and CDR2: SGDLS, YYNGEE. The CDR3: CASSVSLDRINQPQHF. Written as DNA, the CDR3 is TGTGCCAGCAGCGTAAGTCTCGACAGGATAAATCAGCCCCAGCATTTT.

This rearrangement joins TRBV25-1 to TRBJ2-5; D gene uncertain. The CDR3 has 13 residues. The germline V and J ends were trimmed by 3 bases and 4 bases, with 9 bases remaining between them. CDR1 is MGHDK, CDR2 SYGVNS, per germline. DNA of the CDR3: TGTGCCAGCAGTGATTGGGAAAGAGAGACCCAGTACTTC. Encoded protein: CASSDWERETQYF. Full variable domain (missing parts from reference TRBV25-1 and TRBJ2-5): EADIYQTPRYLVIGTGKKITLECSQTMGHDKMYWYQQDPGMELHLIHYSYGVNSTEKGDLSSESTVSRIRTEHFPLTLESARPSHTSQYLCASSDWERETQYFGPGTRLLVL.

This clone came up once. The J gene is TRBJ2-1, the V gene TRBV23-1, with D possibly TRBD2 on 9 matching bases. TRBV23-1 is treated as an ORF (open reading frame) with a function not yet certain. This CDR3 is built from 19 residues. V was trimmed by 4 bases and J by 6 bases, leaving 28 bases between them. DNA for the CDR3: TGCGCCAGCAGTCTGGAAGACAGGGGAGAAAGCGGGAGGAGCAATGAGCAGTTCTTC. This codes for CASSLEDRGESGRSNEQFF.

This chain joins TRBV10-3 and TRBJ2-3; the match to TRBD2 covers 15 bases. The CDR3 is made up of 17 amino acids. Germline CDR1 reads ENHRY; CDR2 reads SYGVKD. The junction had 3 bases not matched to a gene; V was cut back by 5 bases and J by 0 bases. The CDR3 loop reads CAISKGLAGGSTDTQYF. The CDR3 DNA is TGTGCCATCAGTAAGGGACTAGCGGGGGGCAGCACAGATACGCAGTATTTT.

The genes are TRBV15 and TRBJ2-3, with TRBD2 matching 8 bases. Germline CDR1 LNHNV, CDR2 YYDKDF (reference sequence). The length of the CDR3 is 16 residues. With 1 base clipped from V and 4 bases from J, the junction kept 7 bases outside the gene matches. The CDR3 bases are TGTGCCACCAGCAGAGGGTCGGGAGGGCTTCCAGATACGCAGTATTTT. It codes for CATSRGSGGLPDTQYF.

This rearrangement joins TRBV18 to TRBJ2-7, with 9 bases identical to TRBD1. Germline trimming cut 3 bases from V and 4 bases from J; bases unmatched to any gene: 4. The CDR3 has 14 amino acids. Per germline, CDR1 KGHSH and CDR2 LQKENI. CDR3 sequence reads: CASSPRTGEYEQYF. The CDR3 DNA reads as TGTGCCAGCTCACCCAGGACAGGGGAATACGAGCAGTACTTC.

The V call is TRBV2, the J call TRBJ2-1, with no clear D. Trimming shortened V by 8 bases and J by 4 bases, and 6 bases separated the two germline ends. The CDR3 is 11 residues long. CDR1 and CDR2 from the germline V gene are SNHLY and FYNNEI. The CDR3: CASQKYNEQFF. CDR3 DNA: TGTGCCAGCCAAAAGTACAATGAGCAGTTCTTC.

This rearrangement joins TRBV6-5 to TRBJ2-5; no reliable D call. V was shortened by 4 bases and J by 0 bases, with 6 bases between the two germline ends. Germline-derived CDR1 and CDR2 are MNHEY and SVGAGI. The CDR3 sequence is 13 residues long. The CDR3 DNA reads as TGTGCCAGCAGTTCTCAGTACCAAGAGACCCAGTACTTC. It translates to CASSSQYQETQYF.

The gene calls are TRBV7-9 and TRBJ1-1; D is unresolved. Per the germline V gene, CDR1 is SEHNR and CDR2 is FQNEAQ (reference sequence). V lost 5 bases and J 1 base, leaving 8 bases between the germline ends. The CDR3 runs 13 residues. The CDR3 protein is CASSPTRNTEAFF. The DNA for the CDR3 is TGTGCCAGCAGCCCCACAAGGAACACTGAAGCTTTCTTT.

This rearrangement joins TRBV6-5 to TRBJ2-7; 9 positions match TRBD2. With V trimmed by 0 bases and J by 6 bases, 6 bases remained unmatched. Germline V CDR1 and CDR2: MNHEY, SVGAGI. The CDR3 contains 15 residues. The DNA of the CDR3 is TGTGCCAGCAGTTACTCGTCTGGTAGCGGGAGCGAGCAGTACTTC. Protein: CASSYSSGSGSEQYF.

In the case of this clone: Germline and junction disagree at one end, which may indicate a read error. V gene TRBV5-1 combines with J gene TRBJ2-2; D is possibly TRBD1 (7 bases). CDR3 length equals 15 residues. The germline V gene has CDR1 SGHRS and CDR2 YFSETQ. DNA of the CDR3: TGCGCCAGCAGCTTGACGGAGGGGGCGGCCGGGGAGCTATTTTTT. This encodes CASSLTEGAAGELFF.

The V call is TRBV4-2, the J call TRBJ2-3, with D perhaps given as TRBD1 or TRBD2 (5 bases each). V was pared by 4 bases and J by 1 base, with 9 bases between. This CDR3 is built from 14 residues. Germline V lookup: CDR1 LGHNA, CDR2 YNFKEQ. CDR3 DNA: TGTGCCAGCAGCCTGATGGGGGGCACAGATACGCAGTATTTT. Translation: CASSLMGGTDTQYF.

This chain uses TRBV7-2 with TRBJ2-5; no clear D gene. Between the trimmed V and J ends, which lost 5 bases and 0 bases, there was a span of 13 bases. CDR3 length equals 15 residues. Germline CDR1 and CDR2: SGHTA and FQGNSA. CDR3 coding DNA: TGTGCCAGCAGCCCCTATCCCTGGAACCAAGAGACCCAGTACTTC. Translation gives CASSPYPWNQETQYF. Complete variable domain (other parts from reference TRBV7-2 and TRBJ2-5): GAGVSQSPSNKVTEKGKDVELRCDPISGHTALYWYRQSLGQGLEFLIYFQGNSAPDKSGLPSDRFSAERTGGSVSTLTIQRTQQEDSAVYLCASSPYPWNQETQYFGPGTRLLVL.

The V gene is TRBV5-4, the J gene TRBJ2-2; D uncertain. Germline V gene data show CDR1 as SGHNT and CDR2 as YYREEE (reference sequence). The CDR3 is made up of 13 amino acids. The V end was cut by 3 bases, the J end by 6 bases, with 9 bases between. The CDR3 region has the DNA TGTGCCAGCAGCTCGCCCGAGGCCGGGGAGCTGTTTTTT. Protein product: CASSSPEAGELFF.

The table lists this clone with a few counts. The chain uses TRBV28 and TRBJ1-2; maybe TRBD1 (5 bases). Per the germline V gene, CDR1 is MDHEN and CDR2 is SYDVKM. This CDR3 comprises 12 residues. Trimming shortened V by 7 bases and J by 1 base, and 7 bases separated the two germline ends. CDR3 loop: CASMDNNYGYTF. The CDR3 nucleotides are TGTGCCAGCATGGACAATAACTATGGCTACACCTTC.

The rearrangement uses TRBV10-2 and TRBJ2-1; D unclear. This CDR3 region has 16 residues. The V gene lost 1 base and the J gene lost 0 bases, with 10 bases spanning the gap. Per germline, CDR1 WSHSY and CDR2 SAAADI. CDR3 sequence (DNA): TGCGCCAGCAGTGAGTGGGGAAGTAGCTCCTACAATGAGCAGTTCTTC. Encoded protein: CASSEWGSSSYNEQFF.

The chain is built from TRBV5-1 and TRBJ2-5, with a possible D match to TRBD1 (6 bases). The CDR3 extends over 15 amino acids. Trimming cost V 7 bases and J 4 bases, with 20 bases left between them. Germline V CDR1 and CDR2: SGHRS, YFSETQ. The CDR3 region is CASHRSGALGETQYF. CDR3 in DNA: TGCGCCAGCCACCGGTCAGGGGCCCTGGGAGAGACCCAGTACTTC.

The chain carries TRBV5-8 and TRBJ2-1; D is tentatively TRBD1 or TRBD2 (7 bases each). Trimming took off 8 bases at V and 6 bases at J, with 18 bases between the two ends. This CDR3 comprises 14 residues. Per germline, CDR1 SGHTS and CDR2 YDEGEE. CDR3 nucleotides: TGTGCCAGTCTGGGAGGGGGCCCTCTCAATGAGCAGTTCTTC. Translated, it gives CASLGGGPLNEQFF.

The rearrangement uses TRBV29-1 and TRBJ2-1; 9 positions agree with TRBD2. This CDR3 has 15 amino acids. CDR1 is SQVTM and CDR2 is ANQGSEA in the germline V gene. J was trimmed by 4 bases and V by 8 bases; bases with no gene match: 12. The CDR3 DNA sequence: TGCAGCTCGCGGGGGGGGGAGAGTAGGTACAATGAGCAGTTCTTC. It yields the protein CSSRGGESRYNEQFF.

V usage is TRBV7-9 and J usage is TRBJ1-2; D remains unclear. Germline CDR1 and CDR2: SEHNR and FQNEAQ (reference sequence). CDR3 length equals 16 residues. Trimming removed 1 base from V and 2 bases from J, with 14 bases in between. The CDR3 sequence: CASSLGRVELNYGYTF. In DNA form, the CDR3 reads TGTGCCAGCAGCTTAGGACGTGTGGAACTCAACTATGGCTACACCTTC.

The chain joins TRBV11-2 to TRBJ2-3; D remains unclear. Germline CDR1 is SGHAT and CDR2 is FQNNGV. Trimming left V 4 bases short and J 6 bases short, with 8 bases between. The CDR3 sequence is 12 residues long. The CDR3 DNA follows: TGTGCCAGCAGCTCCACAGTGGATACGCAGTATTTT. Protein: CASSSTVDTQYF.